This is a list of T cell receptor beta chains from one sample in a study of T cells in Graves' hyperthyroidism and ophthalmopathy. TCRdb called the multiplex PCR reads again in MiXCR, with one record for every CDR3 protein. The sample contains around 300,000 distinct CDR3 sequences, around 20% of which appear only once. Sequencing was performed on blood. Every receptor here comes from a man aged 25-40 years with Graves' ophthalmopathy. Each CDR3 is given with its conserved first and last residue. The order of the fields is V gene, clone size, J gene, CDR3 protein. A row's size may be missing; if present it is once, few, many or a size class.

v_gene: TRBV6-1; abundance: many; j_gene: TRBJ2-7; CDR3aa: CASRTLDRGHEQYF
v_gene: TRBV12-5; abundance: many; j_gene: TRBJ2-7; CDR3aa: CASGIGQGTTYEQYF
v_gene: TRBV3-1; abundance: many; j_gene: TRBJ2-2; CDR3aa: CASSLGPVGGELFF
v_gene: TRBV9; abundance: -; j_gene: TRBJ2-7; CDR3aa: CASSEGTGLYEQYF
v_gene: TRBV10-1; abundance: -; j_gene: TRBJ2-2; CDR3aa: CASRSRGQITTGELFF
v_gene: TRBV3-1; abundance: once; j_gene: TRBJ2-5; CDR3aa: CASGGGGGGATETQYF
v_gene: TRBV11-2; abundance: few; j_gene: TRBJ2-4; CDR3aa: CASSPKQLALGKNIQYF
v_gene: TRBV7-2; abundance: few; j_gene: TRBJ1-1; CDR3aa: CASSLGTALNTEAFF
v_gene: TRBV12-3/TRBV12-4; abundance: many; j_gene: TRBJ2-5; CDR3aa: CASSLMTYGDETQYF
v_gene: TRBV3-1; abundance: once; j_gene: TRBJ1-1; CDR3aa: CASTGTGGRNTEAFF
v_gene: TRBV11-3; abundance: many; j_gene: TRBJ2-3; CDR3aa: CASTKKKGSTDTQYF
v_gene: TRBV6-2/TRBV6-3; abundance: -; j_gene: TRBJ1-5; CDR3aa: CASSPKGGGGNQPQHF
v_gene: TRBV12-3/TRBV12-4; abundance: -; j_gene: TRBJ1-2; CDR3aa: CASSSRDRAHYGYTF
v_gene: TRBV20-1; abundance: few; j_gene: TRBJ2-5; CDR3aa: CSARRLAGAPETQYF
v_gene: TRBV7-9; abundance: many; j_gene: TRBJ2-7; CDR3aa: CASSLGPAGATYEQYF
v_gene: TRBV6-6; abundance: -; j_gene: TRBJ1-1; CDR3aa: CASSYSTTGRTEAFF
v_gene: TRBV2; abundance: few; j_gene: TRBJ1-1; CDR3aa: CASSAGSAGTEAFF